This TCR beta chain emerged from a study of shared clonotypes between healthy human individuals. In its sample, this clone was seen a few times. Sequencing was performed with immunoSEQ multiplex PCR; in TCRdb, only in-frame clones are kept and a portion is missing. The table lists 450,000 to 600,000 clones, less than 85% of them singletons. The V gene lost 2 bases and the J gene lost 0 bases, with 11 bases spanning the gap. This CDR3 is 15 amino acids long. Germline-derived CDR1 and CDR2 are MNHEY and SVGAGI. Source material: PBMCs. This clonotype originated in a woman aged 35 to 49 in good health. Some clones in this sample may be carry-over from other donors' samples. V gene TRBV6-5 combines with J gene TRBJ2-7; D uncertain. CDR3 amino acids: CASSYGHLSSYEQYF. CDR3 bases: TGTGCCAGCAGTTACGGGCACCTGAGCTCCTACGAGCAGTACTTC.